The T cell receptor (beta chain) under discussion was sequenced for a study of cytomegalovirus exposure and HLA in healthy donors. Study-level points and caveats: An analysis was carried out at a later point. It showed that HLA-associated TCR beta chains were more clonally expanded than equally common non-associated chains. When a later analysis was performed, an Asian-associated ancestry cluster reportedly had fewer N-insertions than the roughly 700-donor mean.

With 60 Vbeta and 13 Jbeta primers, the PCR was carried out. Only in-frame clones appear in the TCRdb table, and some are missing; sequencing was by immunoSEQ multiplex PCR. The sample records about 130,000 clones, around 9% being singletons. This clone was seen a handful of times. The antigen is not known. The material sequenced was PBMCs. The clonotype originates from a man aged 35 to 55 in good health and CMV-seronegative.

CDR3 nucleotides: TGTGCCAGCAGGAGACTACAGGGGCAGGATCAGCCCCAGCATTTT. Translating it yields CASRRLQGQDQPQHF. The chain joins TRBV2 to TRBJ1-5; the match to TRBD1 covers 7 bases. This CDR3 is built from 15 residues. After removal of 6 bases from V and 5 bases from J, the junction contained 10 bases not matched to a gene. Germline lookup yields CDR1 SNHLY and CDR2 FYNNEI.